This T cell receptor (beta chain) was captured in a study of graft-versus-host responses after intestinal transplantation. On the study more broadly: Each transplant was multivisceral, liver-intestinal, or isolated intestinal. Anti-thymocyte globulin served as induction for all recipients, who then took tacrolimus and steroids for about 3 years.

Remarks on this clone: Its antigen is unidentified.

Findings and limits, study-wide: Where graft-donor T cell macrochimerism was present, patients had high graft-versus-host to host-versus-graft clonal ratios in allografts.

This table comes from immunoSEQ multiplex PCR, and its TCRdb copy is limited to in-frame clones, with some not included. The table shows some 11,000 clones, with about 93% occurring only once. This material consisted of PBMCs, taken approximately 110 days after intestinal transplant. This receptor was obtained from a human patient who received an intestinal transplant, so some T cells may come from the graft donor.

CDR3 sequence (DNA): TGTGCCAGCAGCTTCAGCACAGGGCGGAAAAACACTGAAGCTTTCTTT. Protein sequence: CASSFSTGRKNTEAFF. This chain links TRBV11-1 with TRBJ1-1; the D gene is possibly TRBD1 (6 bases). Trimming took 3 bases from V and 2 from J, leaving 16 bases between them. The CDR3 contains 16 residues. CDR1 and CDR2 (germline): SGHAT, FQDESV (reference sequence).